A single T cell receptor (beta chain) is shown here with its context. This entry comes from a study of blood T cell repertoires in COVID-19. Study-wide context: Collection of acute and convalescent COVID-19 samples took place in the United States, Italy and Spain. From T cells, B-cell-depleted T cells, or PBMCs came the material, which was cDNA or gDNA.

From germline, CDR1 is SGHDT and CDR2 YYEEEE. V shed 1 base and J shed 0 bases, with 10 bases lying between them. This CDR3 has 15 amino acids. In the original workflow: Cell counts per sample came from amplifying reference gene primers. TCRdb keeps only in-frame clones here, not all; method: immunoSEQ multiplex PCR. That table gives V, J and clone size, and the DNA gave D and trimming. The table lists more than 9,500 clones, around 70% of them singletons. It was during active infection that Seattle patients were enrolled and then longitudinally followed. Sequencing was performed on peripheral blood. The sequence was collected from a man in his fifties or sixties with COVID-19, enrolled during active disease. The genes are TRBV5-6 and TRBJ1-2, with a possible D match to TRBD1 (5 bases). The CDR3 DNA follows: TGTGCCAGCAGCTTGCCAGGGCGAGCTAACTATGGCTACACCTTC. Translating gives CASSLPGRANYGYTF. Full variable domain (missing parts from reference TRBV5-6 and TRBJ1-2): DAGVTQSPTHLIKTRGQQVTLRCSPKSGHDTVSWYQQALGQGPQFIFQYYEEEERQRGNFPDRFSGHQFPNYSSELNVNALLLGDSALYLCASSLPGRANYGYTFGSGTRLTVV.